In this sample, the clone carrying this TCR beta chain turned up many times. What it recognizes is unknown. Libraries of TCR beta came from iRepertoire HTBI primers plus Arm-PCR of CDR3 regions. TCRdb recomputed calls from the multiplex PCR reads with MiXCR, one row per CDR3 protein. The sample contains around 320,000 distinct CDR3 sequences, 15% to 20% of which appear only once. The CDR3 sequence is 14 residues long. Germline values: CDR1 MNHEY, CDR2 SVGAGI. The V and J ends lost 0 bases and 4 bases respectively, with 9 bases between them. These data originate in a study of regulatory T cells in long-lasting Graves disease. General study findings and limits: Persistent disease exhibited a predilection for TRBV28, TRBJ1-2 and TRBJ2-5.

Described time point: newly diagnosed GD, antithyroid drugs for less than 3 months. The authors made the TCR library using RNA they extracted from PBMCs. The data were also submitted as part of a second study, on T cells in Graves' hyperthyroidism and ophthalmopathy. As that study records: Diagnosing involved the use of clinical symptoms, serum thyroxine and TRAb, thyroid ultrasound and orbital computed tomography. The HTBI primer set served for first-round RT-PCR of the TCR CDR3. Most expanded thyroid clonotypes above 0.001 also appeared in blood.

The rearrangement links TRBV6-5 to TRBJ1-1, with unresolved D. Sample: peripheral blood mononuclear cells (PBMCs), taken at new diagnosis, from a patient treated with antithyroid drugs. This TCR was recovered from a man aged 40-49 years with Graves disease. The CDR3 loop reads CASSYSPTGTEAFF. The DNA for the CDR3 is TGTGCCAGCAGTTACTCCCCGACGGGCACTGAAGCTTTCTTT.